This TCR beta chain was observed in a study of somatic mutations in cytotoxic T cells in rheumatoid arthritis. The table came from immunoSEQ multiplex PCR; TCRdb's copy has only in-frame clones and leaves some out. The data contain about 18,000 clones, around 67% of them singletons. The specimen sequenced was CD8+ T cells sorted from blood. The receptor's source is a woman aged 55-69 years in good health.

DNA for the CDR3: TGTGCCAGCAGTGAGGACAGGGGGCGCGTAGATACGCAGTATTTT. Encoded protein: CASSEDRGRVDTQYF. The J gene is TRBJ2-3, the V gene TRBV6-1; 11 bases are shared with TRBD1. The CDR3 loop spans 15 amino acids. J gave up 5 bases and V 3 bases, and 4 bases lay outside the gene matches. CDR1 MNHNS and CDR2 SASEGT come from the germline V gene.